The sequence of this T cell receptor (beta chain) was determined in a study of T cell changes during pregnancy in multiple sclerosis. The assay was immunoSEQ multiplex PCR, and TCRdb's table has in-frame clones only and misses some. The sample lists just over 30,000 clones; roughly 87% were seen once. Per the germline V gene, CDR1 is KGHSH and CDR2 is LQKENI. Trimming removed 2 bases from V and 4 bases from J, with 8 bases in between. CDR3 length: 14 amino acids. The sequence was collected from a female donor with multiple sclerosis, enrolled in a pregnancy study. The rearrangement links TRBV18 to TRBJ2-2; a weak D match, TRBD2 (5 bases). The source material was CD8+ T cells from peripheral blood mononuclear cells, sampled in the first trimester of pregnancy. The CDR3 nucleotides read TGTGCCAGCTCACCAGACGGGGTCACCGGGGAGCTGTTTTTT. This gives the protein CASSPDGVTGELFF.